These T cell receptor beta chains were read from a single sample in a study of metastatic and nonmetastatic thyroid tumors. MiXCR reprocessed the PCR reads for TCRdb. The repertoire includes some 5,900 clones, roughly 25% of them detected once, and 11% sits in the top ten. What was sequenced was adjacent normal tissue. The receptors shown here come from a male donor with papillary thyroid cancer or a benign thyroid nodule (not recorded which). Some clones in this sample may be carry-over from other donors' samples. CDR3s include the opening cysteine and the closing phenylalanine or tryptophan. D genes are given only for firm matches. Size is omitted from some rows. Given values are once, few, many or a class for expanded clones.

-	TRBV6-4	TRBJ2-7	TRBD2	TGTGCCAGCAGCCCGGGACTAGCGGGAGATTGGTCATACGAGCAGTACTTC	CASSPGLAGDWSYEQYF
many	TRBV7-8	TRBJ1-6	-	TGTGCCAGCAGCTTATTGGGGGCGGATAATTCACCCCTCCACTTT	CASSLLGADNSPLHF
-	TRBV28	TRBJ2-1	-	TGTGCCAGCAGTTTTCAGACCCATGAGCAGTTCTTC	CASSFQTHEQFF
few	TRBV6-5	TRBJ1-6	-	TGTGCCAGCAGTTACGGGACGGATAATTCACCCCTCCACTTT	CASSYGTDNSPLHF
medium-sized	TRBV13	TRBJ2-7	-	TGTGCCAGCAGCTTAGGCCAGGGGCAGTACTTC	CASSLGQGQYF
-	TRBV2	TRBJ2-7	TRBD1	TGTGCCAGCAGTGAAGGGGGGACAGGGTTGGAAACCTACGAGCAGTACTTC	CASSEGGTGLETYEQYF
-	TRBV27	TRBJ1-2	-	TGTGCCAGCGGGGAAGGGTGCGCAGGTGGCTACACCTTC	CASGEGCAGGYTF
few	TRBV7-9	TRBJ2-7	-	TGTGCCAGCAGCTTAGGAGGTGGAGAGCAGTACTTC	CASSLGGGEQYF
few	TRBV27	TRBJ2-5	-	TGTGCCAGAACCCTAGGGGAGACCCAGTACTTC	CARTLGETQYF
few	TRBV28	TRBJ2-7	TRBD1	TGTGCCAGCAGTTTATGGGTTGGGACAGGGTTCTACGAGCAGTACTTC	CASSLWVGTGFYEQYF
many	TRBV6-1	TRBJ1-2	-	TGTGCCAGCAGTCCAGCGACAAGTGGCTACACCTTC	CASSPATSGYTF
medium-sized	TRBV20-1	TRBJ2-1	TRBD2	TGCAGTGCTGTCTATAGCGGGACCTCCTACAATGAGCAGTTCTTC	CSAVYSGTSYNEQFF
medium-sized	TRBV19	TRBJ2-7	-	TGTGCCAGTAGTAGTTCTCCCGGCCGGGCTACCTACGAGCAGTACTTC	CASSSSPGRATYEQYF
-	TRBV4-2	TRBJ2-7	TRBD1	TGTGCCAGCAGCCAAGATGGACAGGGCGGAAAGTACGAGCAGTACTTC	CASSQDGQGGKYEQYF
-	TRBV11-2	TRBJ2-5	-	TGTGCCAGCAGCTCCGACGGGCCTGGTGGGACCCAGTACTTC	CASSSDGPGGTQYF
-	TRBV11-2	TRBJ1-5	-	TGTGCCAGCAGCGACAGATTCAATCAGCCCCAGCATTTT	CASSDRFNQPQHF
medium-sized	TRBV27	TRBJ1-1	TRBD1	TGTGCCAGCAGTCACAGGGGACAGTTCAACACTGAAGCTTTCTTT	CASSHRGQFNTEAFF
many	TRBV12-3/TRBV12-4	TRBJ2-7	-	TGTGCCAGCAGCCTCACGGCGGAGCAGTACTTC	CASSLTAEQYF
many	TRBV7-2	TRBJ2-2	-	TGTGCCAGCAGACGGGGACCGGCGAGGGCCGGGGAGCTGTTTTTT	CASRRGPARAGELFF
large	TRBV20-1	TRBJ2-3	TRBD2	TGCAGTGCCCAAGAGCGGGGACATACGCAGTATTTT	CSAQERGHTQYF
few	TRBV19	TRBJ2-1	TRBD2	TGTGCCAGTGAGCCTAGCGGGAGGGACTACGGTGAGCAGTTCTTC	CASEPSGRDYGEQFF
medium-sized	TRBV7-3	TRBJ2-1	-	TGTGCCAGCAGCTTAAGTTTCCCCTCGGGGGCTAGCTCCTACAATGAGCAGTTCTTC	CASSLSFPSGASSYNEQFF
medium-sized	TRBV12-3/TRBV12-4	TRBJ2-3	TRBD1	TGTGCCAGCAGTGGGGGACAGGGATACACAGATACGCAGTATTTT	CASSGGQGYTDTQYF
-	TRBV2	TRBJ2-7	-	TGTGCCAGCAGTGGCCTACTAGGTGGCGAGCAGTACTTC	CASSGLLGGEQYF
large	TRBV11-3	TRBJ1-2	-	TGTGCCAGCAGCTCAAAGGACCGAGCACCTAACTATGGCTACACCTTC	CASSSKDRAPNYGYTF
-	TRBV4-2	TRBJ1-5	-	TGTGCCAGCAGCCCGAGGACCGGGGAGGTGCCCCAGCATTTT	CASSPRTGEVPQHF
-	TRBV2	TRBJ1-1	-	TGTGCCAGCGACTTGAGAGGGGCCATGAACACTGAAGCTTTCTTT	CASDLRGAMNTEAFF
medium-sized	TRBV13	TRBJ2-6	-	TGTGCCAGCAGCTTAGGGGCAGGCATTACCTCTGGGGCCAACGTCCTGACTTTC	CASSLGAGITSGANVLTF
large	TRBV6-6	TRBJ1-3	TRBD1	TGTGCCAGCAGTTATTCCCTCCAGGGGGTGGGAAACACCATATATTTT	CASSYSLQGVGNTIYF
-	TRBV2	TRBJ2-3	TRBD2	TGTGCCAGCAGGGGACTAGCGGGATTGGGGTATTTT	CASRGLAGLGYF
many	TRBV12-3/TRBV12-4	TRBJ2-1	TRBD2	TGTGCCAGCAGTAAGCGGGGGGGCGTCAATGAGCAGTTCTTC	CASSKRGGVNEQFF